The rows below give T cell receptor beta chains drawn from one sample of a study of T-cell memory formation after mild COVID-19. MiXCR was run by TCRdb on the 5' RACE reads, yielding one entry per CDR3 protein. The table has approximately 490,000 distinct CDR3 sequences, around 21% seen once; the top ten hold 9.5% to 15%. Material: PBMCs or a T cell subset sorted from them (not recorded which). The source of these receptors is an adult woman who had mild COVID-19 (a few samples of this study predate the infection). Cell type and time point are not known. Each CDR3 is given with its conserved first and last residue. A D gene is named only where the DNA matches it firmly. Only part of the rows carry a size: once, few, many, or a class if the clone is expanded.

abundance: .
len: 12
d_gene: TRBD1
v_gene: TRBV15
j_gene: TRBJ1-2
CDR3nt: TGTGCCACCAGCAGAGACAGGGGGCACTACACCTTC
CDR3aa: CATSRDRGHYTF

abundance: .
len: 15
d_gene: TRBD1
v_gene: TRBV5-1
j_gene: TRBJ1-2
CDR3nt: TGCGCCAGCAGGGACGGTGGGACAGAGGCTATCGGCTACACCTTC
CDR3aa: CASRDGGTEAIGYTF

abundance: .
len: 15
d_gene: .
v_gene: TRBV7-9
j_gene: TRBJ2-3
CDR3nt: TGTGCCAGCAGCCGAGCGACAGGCGGCACAGATACGCAGTATTTT
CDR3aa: CASSRATGGTDTQYF

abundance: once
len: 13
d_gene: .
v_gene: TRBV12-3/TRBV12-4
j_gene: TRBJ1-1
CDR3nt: TGTGCCAGCCGGGACTTCATGAACACTGAAGCTTTCTTT
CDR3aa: CASRDFMNTEAFF

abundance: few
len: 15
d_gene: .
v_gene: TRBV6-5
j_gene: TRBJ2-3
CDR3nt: TGTGCCAGCAGTTACTCGGCGCTGAGGACAGATACGCAGTATTTT
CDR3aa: CASSYSALRTDTQYF

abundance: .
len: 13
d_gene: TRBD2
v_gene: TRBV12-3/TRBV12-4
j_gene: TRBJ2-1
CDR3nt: TGTGCCAGCAAATATAGCGGGAGCGATGAGCAGTTCTTC
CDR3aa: CASKYSGSDEQFF

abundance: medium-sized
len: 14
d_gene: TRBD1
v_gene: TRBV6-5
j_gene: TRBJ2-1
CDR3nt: TGTGCCAGCGCATTGAGGACAGGGGGCAATGAGCAGTTCTTC
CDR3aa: CASALRTGGNEQFF

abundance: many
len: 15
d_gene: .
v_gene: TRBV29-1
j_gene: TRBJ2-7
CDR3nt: TGCAGCGTTTCCCAGCCTCAGGGAAGCTCCTACGAGCAGTACTTC
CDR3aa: CSVSQPQGSSYEQYF

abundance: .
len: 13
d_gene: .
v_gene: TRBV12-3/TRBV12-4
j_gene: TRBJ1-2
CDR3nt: TGTGCCAGCAGCCAATTCACCCCTACGGTATACACCTTC
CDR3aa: CASSQFTPTVYTF

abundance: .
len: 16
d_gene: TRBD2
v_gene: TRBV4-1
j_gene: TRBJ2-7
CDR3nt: TGCGCCAGCAGCCAGCCCGAAGGGCGGGAGAGGTACGAGCAGTACTTC
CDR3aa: CASSQPEGRERYEQYF

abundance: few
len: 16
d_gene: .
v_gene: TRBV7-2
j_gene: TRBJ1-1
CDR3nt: TGTGCCAGCAGCTCACGTTTGGCAGGGAGGGAATGGGAAGCTTTCTTT
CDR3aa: CASSSRLAGREWEAFF

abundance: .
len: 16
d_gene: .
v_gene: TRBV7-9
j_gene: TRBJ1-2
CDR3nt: TGTGCCAGCAGTCCGACGGGAGTTACGCTTAACTATGGCTACACCTTC
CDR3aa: CASSPTGVTLNYGYTF

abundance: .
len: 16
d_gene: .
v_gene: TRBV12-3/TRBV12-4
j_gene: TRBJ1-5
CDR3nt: TGTGCCAGCAGTCAAGGTCTCCGGGCCGGCAATCAGCCCCAGCATTTT
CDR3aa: CASSQGLRAGNQPQHF

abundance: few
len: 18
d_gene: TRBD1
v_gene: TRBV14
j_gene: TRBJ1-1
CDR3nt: TGTGCCAGCAGCACCTCCGGGACAGGGATCGGAAAAAACACTGAAGCTTTCTTT
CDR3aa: CASSTSGTGIGKNTEAFF

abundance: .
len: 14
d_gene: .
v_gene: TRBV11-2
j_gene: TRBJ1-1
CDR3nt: TGTGCCAGCAGCTCTGCCCAAGGACAGAGCAGAGCTTTCTTT
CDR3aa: CASSSAQGQSRAFF

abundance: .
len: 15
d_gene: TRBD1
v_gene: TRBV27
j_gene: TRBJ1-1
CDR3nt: TGTGCCAGCAGATTGAAGGGGGCGCTGAACACTGAAGCTTTCTTT
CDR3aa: CASRLKGALNTEAFF

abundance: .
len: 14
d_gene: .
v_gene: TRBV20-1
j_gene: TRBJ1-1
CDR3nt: TGCAGTGCTAGCGGGCAGGGCATGAACACTGAAGCTTTCTTT
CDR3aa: CSASGQGMNTEAFF

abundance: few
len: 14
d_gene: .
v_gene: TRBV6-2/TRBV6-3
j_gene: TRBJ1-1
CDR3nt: TGTGCCAGCAGCCCCGCCGAGGGGAACACTGAAGCTTTCTTT
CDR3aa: CASSPAEGNTEAFF

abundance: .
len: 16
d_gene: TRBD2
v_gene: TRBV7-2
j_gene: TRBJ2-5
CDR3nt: TGTGCCAGCAGCTCCCTAGGGACTAGCGCGGTAGAGACCCAGTACTTC
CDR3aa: CASSSLGTSAVETQYF

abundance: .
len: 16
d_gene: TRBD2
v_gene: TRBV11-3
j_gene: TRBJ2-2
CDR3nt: TGTGCCAGCAGCTCACAAGCGGGGTCGAACACCGGGGAGCTGTTTTTT
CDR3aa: CASSSQAGSNTGELFF

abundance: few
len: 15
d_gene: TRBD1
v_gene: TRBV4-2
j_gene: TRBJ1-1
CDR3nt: TGTGCCAGCAGCGGGACAGGGGGACCAGGGACTGAAGCTTTCTTT
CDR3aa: CASSGTGGPGTEAFF

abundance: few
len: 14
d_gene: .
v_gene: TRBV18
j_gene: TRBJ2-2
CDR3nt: TGTGCCAGCTCAGAGAGGGAAAACACCGGGGAGCTGTTTTTT
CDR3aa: CASSERENTGELFF

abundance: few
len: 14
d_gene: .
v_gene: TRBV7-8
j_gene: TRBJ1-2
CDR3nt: TGTGCAGTAGGGGAGACGACACCTAACTATGGCTACACCTTC
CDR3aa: CAVGETTPNYGYTF

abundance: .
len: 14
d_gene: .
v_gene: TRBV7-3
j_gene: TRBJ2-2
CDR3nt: TGTGCCAGCAGCCGCGGACAGAACACCGGGGAGCTGTTTTTT
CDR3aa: CASSRGQNTGELFF

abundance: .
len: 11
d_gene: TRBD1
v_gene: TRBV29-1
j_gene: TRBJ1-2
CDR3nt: TGCAGCGGTAGACAGGGGGGAAGCTACACCTTC
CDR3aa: CSGRQGGSYTF

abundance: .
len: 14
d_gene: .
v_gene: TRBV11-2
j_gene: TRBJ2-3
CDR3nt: TGTGCCAGCAGTTTCTTAGGGGGCACAGATACGCAGTATTTT
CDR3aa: CASSFLGGTDTQYF

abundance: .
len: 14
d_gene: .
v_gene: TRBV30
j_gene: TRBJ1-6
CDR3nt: TGTGCCTGGGTCAGGATGCCCTATAATTCACCCCTCCACTTT
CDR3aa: CAWVRMPYNSPLHF

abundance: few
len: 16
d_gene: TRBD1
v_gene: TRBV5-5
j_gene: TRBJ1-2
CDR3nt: TGTGCCAGCAGCTTTAGGCCGACAGGGTCCAACTATGGCTACACCTTC
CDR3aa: CASSFRPTGSNYGYTF